Listed below are T cell receptor beta chains from one sample, sequenced in a study of blood T cell repertoires in COVID-19. Generated by immunoSEQ multiplex PCR, the TCRdb table keeps only in-frame clones and is missing some. In the table there are roughly 200,000 clones, over 80% of which are singletons. Sequencing was performed on peripheral blood. The receptors shown here come from a woman aged 40 to 50 with COVID-19, enrolled during active disease. Both conserved end residues are part of each CDR3. Each record gives: D gene, V gene, J gene, CDR3 DNA, CDR3 protein. D genes are given only for firm matches.

D: .; V: TRBV1; J: TRBJ2-7; DNA: TGCACCAGCAGCCAAGGGCAGGGCCCCGGATCATACGAGCAGTACTTC; CDR3: CTSSQGQGPGSYEQYF
D: .; V: TRBV4-1; J: TRBJ2-2; DNA: TGCGCCAGCAGCTACGGAAGGGGGGGCGGGGAGCTGTTTTTT; CDR3: CASSYGRGGGELFF
D: TRBD1; V: TRBV4-1; J: TRBJ1-2; DNA: TGCGCCAGCAGCCCGCTTACAGGGGGCGCTGATGGCTACACCTTC; CDR3: CASSPLTGGADGYTF
D: .; V: TRBV28; J: TRBJ1-5; DNA: TGTGCCAGCAGTTTTCCGCAGGGGTATCAGCCCCAGCATTTT; CDR3: CASSFPQGYQPQHF
D: TRBD2; V: TRBV6-5; J: TRBJ2-1; DNA: TGTGCCAGCACCGGCCTAGCGGGGGGCTACAATGAGCAGTTCTTC; CDR3: CASTGLAGGYNEQFF
D: TRBD1; V: TRBV28; J: TRBJ1-5; DNA: TGTGCCAGCAGCGTCTCCGACAGGGCTGGCAATCAGCCCCAGCATTTT; CDR3: CASSVSDRAGNQPQHF
D: TRBD2; V: TRBV5-6; J: TRBJ2-7; DNA: TGTGCCAGCAGCTGGGGGAGGGGCGAGCAGTACTTC; CDR3: CASSWGRGEQYF
D: TRBD1; V: TRBV6-4; J: TRBJ1-4; DNA: TGTGCCAGCAGTACCGGGACAGGGGGGGAAAAACTGTTTTTT; CDR3: CASSTGTGGEKLFF
D: .; V: TRBV2; J: TRBJ2-7; DNA: TGTGCCTCCCAGGGACTTTCCTACGAGCAGTACTTC; CDR3: CASQGLSYEQYF
D: TRBD2; V: TRBV4-1; J: TRBJ2-1; DNA: TGCGCCAGCAGCCAACGTGGGGGGGGTAATGAGCAGTTCTTC; CDR3: CASSQRGGGNEQFF
D: .; V: TRBV12-3/TRBV12-4; J: TRBJ1-6; DNA: TGTGCCAGCACTGAGAGACACGTTTCACCCCTCCACTTT; CDR3: CASTERHVSPLHF
D: .; V: TRBV7-9; J: TRBJ1-5; DNA: TGTGCCAGCAGCTTAGAGGCAGGGGTTCAGCCCCAGCATTTT; CDR3: CASSLEAGVQPQHF
D: TRBD1; V: TRBV6-5; J: TRBJ1-2; DNA: TGTGCCAGCAGTCGACACAGGGGAAGCGGCTATGGCTACACCTTC; CDR3: CASSRHRGSGYGYTF
D: .; V: TRBV6-4; J: TRBJ1-5; DNA: TGTGCCAGCAGTGACCCGAGTGGCCGGGACACCGCTGATCAGCCCCAGCATTTT; CDR3: CASSDPSGRDTADQPQHF
D: .; V: TRBV7-6; J: TRBJ1-5; DNA: TGTGCCAGCAGCTTAAACCACAAAGATCAGCCCCAGCATTTT; CDR3: CASSLNHKDQPQHF